The TCR beta chain described here comes from a study of T cell repertoires in cytomegalovirus infection. Study-wide background: Well-studied HLA-B-restricted CMV epitopes were used in the study alongside recently identified HLA-C-restricted ones. Public TCR beta signatures provided an indication of both CMV infection and a matching HLA type. Study findings and constraints: Dominating the ex vivo response were TCR beta clonotypes that were CMV-specific and HLA-C-restricted. Individuals carrying CMV plus the relevant HLA were identified by cumulative frequency of public TCR beta families.

TCRdb re-derived calls from the reads in MiXCR, one entry per CDR3 protein. The data hold hundreds of thousands of distinct CDR3 sequences, with about 33% observed a single time. As for this clonotype: What it recognizes is unknown.

Germline V gene sequence: CDR1 GTSNPN, CDR2 SVGIG (reference sequence). V shed 2 bases, J shed 8 bases, and the junction held 6 bases outside the gene matches. There are 14 residues in the CDR3. Sequences were derived from cultured PBMCs, sampled from culture after CMV antigen stimulation. This chain links TRBV30 with TRBJ1-6; 7 nucleotides line up with TRBD1. This clonotype was obtained from a human donor in good health (CMV status not recorded). Some clones in this sample may be carry-over from other donors' samples. CDR3 loop: CAWSPGQWDSPLHF. Here the CDR3 DNA reads TGTGCCTGGAGTCCGGGACAGTGGGATTCACCCCTCCACTTT.